The source of this T cell receptor (beta chain) is a study of blood T cell repertoires in COVID-19. Whole-study context: Researchers got acute and convalescent COVID-19 samples from the United States, Italy and Spain. PBMCs, B-cell-depleted T cells, or T cells were the source of the cDNA or gDNA that made up the material.

The CDR3 runs to 13 residues. The V gene lost 2 bases and the J gene lost 5 bases, with 7 bases spanning the gap. CDR1 is MNHEY, CDR2 SMNVEV, per germline (reference sequence). Authors' methods: Amplified reference gene primers provided the basis for estimating nucleated cell counts. TCRdb's table, derived via immunoSEQ multiplex PCR, lists solely in-frame clones and lacks some. The V and J calls and the clone size are those of that table, but D and trimming were determined from the DNA. This sample has 95,000 to 150,000 clones, with 85% found just once. This sequence joins TRBV27 and TRBJ2-1; D is uncertain. The TCR originated in a man aged 80 or over with active or convalescent COVID-19. Sample: peripheral blood. The CDR3 here is CASSLPSDNEQFF. The DNA for the CDR3 is TGTGCCAGCAGTTTACCCAGTGACAATGAGCAGTTCTTC.